This T cell receptor beta chain is drawn from a study of T cells expressing NK-cell markers. With the 5' RACE reads reprocessed, TCRdb shows one record per CDR3 protein and no DNA. In all, the sample yields about 380,000 distinct CDR3 sequences. Study-level findings and limits: Dominance of the CD3+CD56-NKG2C+ fraction by these clonotypes also held in a handful of donors.

The CDR3 spans 15 residues. Germline V gene data show CDR1 as SGDLS and CDR2 as YYNGEE. Comments on this clonotype: Its antigen is unknown.

The source material was blood T cells: a sorted CD56 or NKG2C T cell subset, CD4+ or CD8+ T cells, or bulk PBMC T cells (not recorded which). This TCR derives from a man aged 18 to 69 in good health. The chain carries TRBV9 and TRBJ2-7. CDR3 sequence: CASSVGVQSSYEQYF.